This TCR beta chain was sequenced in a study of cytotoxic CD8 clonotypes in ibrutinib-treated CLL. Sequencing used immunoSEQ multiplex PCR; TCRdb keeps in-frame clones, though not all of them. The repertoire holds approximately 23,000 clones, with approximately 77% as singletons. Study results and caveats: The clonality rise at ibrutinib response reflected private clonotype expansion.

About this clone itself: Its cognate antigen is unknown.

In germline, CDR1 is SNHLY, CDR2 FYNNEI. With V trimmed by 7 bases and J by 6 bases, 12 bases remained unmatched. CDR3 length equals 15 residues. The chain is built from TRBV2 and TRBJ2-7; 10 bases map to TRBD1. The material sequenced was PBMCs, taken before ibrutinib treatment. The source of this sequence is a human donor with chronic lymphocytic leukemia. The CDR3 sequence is CASTDRDRGPLEQYF. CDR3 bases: TGTGCCAGCACTGACCGGGACAGGGGACCTCTCGAGCAGTACTTC.